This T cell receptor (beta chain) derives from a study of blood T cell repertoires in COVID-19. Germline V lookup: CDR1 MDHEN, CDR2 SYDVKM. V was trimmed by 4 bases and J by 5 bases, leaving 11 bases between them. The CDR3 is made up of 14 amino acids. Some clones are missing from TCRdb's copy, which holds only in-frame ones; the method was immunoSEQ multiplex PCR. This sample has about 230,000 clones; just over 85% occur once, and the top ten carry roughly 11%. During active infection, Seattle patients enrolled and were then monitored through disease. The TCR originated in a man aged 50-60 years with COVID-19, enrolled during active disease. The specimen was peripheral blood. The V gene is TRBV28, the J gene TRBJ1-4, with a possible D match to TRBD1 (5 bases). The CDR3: CASSSRQPNEKLFF. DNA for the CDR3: TGTGCCAGCAGTTCAAGACAGCCCAATGAAAAACTGTTTTTT.